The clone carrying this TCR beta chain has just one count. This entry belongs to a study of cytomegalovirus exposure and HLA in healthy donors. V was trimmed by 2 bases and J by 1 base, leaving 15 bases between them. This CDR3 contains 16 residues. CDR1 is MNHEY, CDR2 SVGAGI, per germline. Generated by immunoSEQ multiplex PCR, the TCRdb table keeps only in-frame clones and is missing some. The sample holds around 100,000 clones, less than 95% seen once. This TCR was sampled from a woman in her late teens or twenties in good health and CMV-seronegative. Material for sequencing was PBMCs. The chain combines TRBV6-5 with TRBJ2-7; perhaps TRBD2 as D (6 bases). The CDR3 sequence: CASSYGGTGISYEQYF. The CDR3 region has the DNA TGTGCCAGCAGTTACGGCGGGACGGGGATATCCTACGAGCAGTACTTC.